Below, 11 T cell receptor beta chains from the same sample are listed, as sequenced in a study of human T cells and chemical hapten exposure. TCRdb reprocessed the RACE reads via MiXCR and lists one record per CDR3 protein. Seen here are about 400,000 distinct CDR3 sequences, around 6% observed once, and the top ten hold about 6%. Time point meaning: patch test 2, 6 weeks after DPC sensitization. The treatment was: therapeutic diphenylcyclopropenone sensitization with weekly scalp DPC. Source: whole blood, taken in connection with sensitization to the hapten diphenylcyclopropenone (DPC). Receptors were obtained from a woman in her late teens or twenties with alopecia areata. Some clones in this sample may be carry-over from other donors' samples.

This clonotype was found a few times. The chain carries TRBV20-1 and TRBJ1-2; unclear D gene. Germline CDR1 DFQATT, CDR2 SNEGSKA (reference sequence). This CDR3 is 14 amino acids long. V was cut by 0 bases and J by 0 bases, with 8 bases left in between. The CDR3 region has the DNA TGCAGTGCTAGAGACGCAGGCACTAACTATGGCTACACCTTC. As protein: CSARDAGTNYGYTF.

This clonotype showed up just a few times. The chain carries TRBV20-1 and TRBJ1-6; D might be TRBD1 (6 bases). Germline CDR1 is DFQATT and CDR2 is SNEGSKA (reference sequence). CDR3 length: 15 amino acids. The V gene lost 5 bases and the J gene lost 4 bases, with 15 bases spanning the gap. This CDR3 is CSAPHRDTYNSPLHF. DNA of the CDR3: TGCAGTGCTCCCCACCGGGACACTTATAATTCACCCCTCCACTTT.

This clonotype was detected only a few times. The gene calls are TRBV6-2 or TRBV6-3 and TRBJ2-7; 7 positions match TRBD1. Germline CDR1 reads MNHEY; CDR2 reads SVGEGT. Losses at the gene ends were 5 bases for V and 0 bases for J; bases not matched to a gene: 7. The CDR3 has 15 residues. The CDR3 protein is CASSGWTGDSYEQYF. The CDR3 nucleotides are TGTGCCAGCAGTGGGTGGACAGGTGACTCCTACGAGCAGTACTTC.

This clonotype was observed at least ten times. This chain joins TRBV12-3 or TRBV12-4 and TRBJ1-5; no definite D call. The V end was cut by 6 bases, the J end by 1 base, with 19 bases between. This CDR3 has 17 residues. The CDR3 sequence is CASRRPTGKNSNQPQHF. The CDR3 DNA reads as TGTGCCAGCAGAAGGCCCACTGGGAAGAACAGCAATCAGCCCCAGCATTTT.

This clonotype was observed a few times. The chain has TRBV18 and TRBJ1-1; D ambiguous. V lost 0 bases and J 1 base, leaving 9 bases between the germline ends. The CDR3 is 15 amino acids. Germline V gene sequence: CDR1 KGHSH, CDR2 LQKENI. DNA of the CDR3: TGTGCCAGCTCACCACCGAGTCGGGGGAACACTGAAGCTTTCTTT. Translated: CASSPPSRGNTEAFF.

This clonotype was seen only a few times. The J gene is TRBJ1-4, the V gene TRBV27; 10 nucleotides agree with TRBD1. Germline V gene lookup returns CDR1 MNHEY and CDR2 SMNVEV (reference sequence). V shed 5 bases and J 8 bases; nucleotides not matched to a gene: 11. This CDR3 is built from 16 residues. This chain's CDR3 is CASSVGTGALREKLFF. In DNA form, the CDR3 reads TGTGCCAGCAGTGTCGGGACAGGGGCCCTTCGGGAAAAACTGTTTTTT. Filled out from reference TRBV27 and TRBJ1-4, the complete variable domain reads EAQVTQNPRYLITVTGKKLTVTCSQNMNHEYMSWYRQDPGLGLRQIYYSMNVEVTDKGDVPEGYKVSRKEKRNFPLILESPSPNQTSLYFCASSVGTGALREKLFFGSGTQLSVL.

This clonotype was seen repeatedly, ten times or more. This rearrangement joins TRBV14 to TRBJ1-2; D possibly corresponds to TRBD1 (5 bases). Germline V gene data show CDR1 as SGHDN and CDR2 as FVKESK. This CDR3 is 15 amino acids long. The V end was cut by 2 bases, the J end by 3 bases, with 13 bases between. CDR3 region: CASSQIPGLDYGYTF. The CDR3 region has the DNA TGTGCCAGCAGCCAAATCCCGGGGCTAGACTATGGCTACACCTTC.

This clonotype has a count of ten or more. The V gene is TRBV12-3 or TRBV12-4, the J gene TRBJ2-1; weak D call: TRBD2 (5 bases). The V gene lost 7 bases and the J gene lost 7 bases, with 17 bases spanning the gap. The CDR3 extends over 14 amino acids. The CDR3 bases are TGTGCCAGCACTGCGGGCCGAACCTCTAATGAGCAGTTCTTC. Protein sequence: CASTAGRTSNEQFF.

This clonotype was seen many times. The chain carries TRBV13 and TRBJ1-4; D uncertain. V was pared by 0 bases and J by 8 bases, with 7 bases between. Germline assignment: CDR1 PRHDT and CDR2 FYEKMQ (reference sequence). There are 13 residues in the CDR3. CDR3 coding DNA: TGTGCCAGCAGCTTAGGGCCCGTGGAAAAACTGTTTTTT. Translated, it gives CASSLGPVEKLFF.

This clonotype came up a few times. The chain recombines TRBV5-1 with TRBJ1-1; 7 nucleotides agree with TRBD1. Trimming cost V 9 bases and J 4 bases; bases outside gene matches: 12. The CDR3 covers 14 residues. Germline CDR1 and CDR2: SGHRS and YFSETQ. CDR3 amino acids: CATGTDPFVTEAFF. CDR3 bases: TGCGCCACCGGGACAGATCCTTTTGTCACTGAAGCTTTCTTT.

The chain recombines TRBV2 with TRBJ1-2; 10 nucleotides align to TRBD1. The J segment lost 2 bases and the V segment lost 4 bases, leaving 1 base of the junction unmatched. The CDR3 covers 14 residues. CDR1 and CDR2 from the germline V gene are SNHLY and FYNNEI. This chain's CDR3 is CASSGGQGNYGYTF. DNA of the CDR3: TGTGCCAGCAGTGGGGGACAGGGGAACTATGGCTACACCTTC.